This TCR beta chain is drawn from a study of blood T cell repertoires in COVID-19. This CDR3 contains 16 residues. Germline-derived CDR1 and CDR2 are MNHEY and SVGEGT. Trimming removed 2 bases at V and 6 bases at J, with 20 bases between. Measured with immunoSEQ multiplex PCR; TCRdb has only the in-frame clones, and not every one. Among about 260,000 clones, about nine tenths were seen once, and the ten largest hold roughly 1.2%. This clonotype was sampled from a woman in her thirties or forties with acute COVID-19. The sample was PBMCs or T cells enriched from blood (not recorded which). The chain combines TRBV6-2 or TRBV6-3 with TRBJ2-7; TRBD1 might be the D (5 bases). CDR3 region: CASSYGAQSNSGEQYV. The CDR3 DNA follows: TGTGCCAGCAGTTACGGGGCGCAGTCGAACTCTGGCGAGCAGTACGTC.